These 18 T cell receptor beta chains share one sample of origin, sequenced in a study of blood T cell repertoires in COVID-19. Measured with immunoSEQ multiplex PCR; TCRdb has only the in-frame clones, and not every one. The sample includes under 250,000 clones, 83% of them seen just once. Input material: PBMCs or T cells enriched from blood (not recorded which). The receptors originated from a woman between 35 and 50 years old who had been exposed to COVID-19.

The rearrangement links TRBV19 to TRBJ2-1; TRBD2 matches 7 bases. Trimming at V came to 5 bases and at J to 0 bases, leaving 10 bases not matched to a gene. The germline gives CDR1 LNHDA, CDR2 SQIVND (reference sequence). The CDR3 runs 17 residues. CDR3 DNA: TGTGCCAGTAGTCCCCGCGGACTAGTCAGCTCCTACAATGAGCAGTTCTTC. Encoded protein: CASSPRGLVSSYNEQFF. Combining the CDR3 with reference TRBV19 and TRBJ2-1 gives the whole variable domain DGGITQSPKYLFRKEGQNVTLSCEQNLNHDAMYWYRQDPGQGLRLIYYSQIVNDFQKGDIAEGYSVSREKKESFPLTVTSAQKNPTAFYLCASSPRGLVSSYNEQFFGPGTRLTVL.

V usage is TRBV19 and J usage is TRBJ2-1, with a weak D call TRBD2 (6 bases). The CDR3 has 14 residues. The germline V gene encodes CDR1 LNHDA and CDR2 SQIVND (reference sequence). V was clipped by 7 bases and J by 0 bases, with 10 bases between them. The CDR3 DNA sequence: TGTGCCAGTACCCCCGGGGGCTCCTACAATGAGCAGTTCTTC. It codes for CASTPGGSYNEQFF.

The chain carries TRBV12-5 and TRBJ1-3; D not resolved. Per germline, CDR1 LGHNT and CDR2 FRNRAP. V lost 4 bases and J lost 0, with 16 bases in between. The CDR3 spans 17 residues. CDR3 coding DNA: TGTGCTAGTGGTTCACAACCGGACTATAGCTCTGGAAACACCATATATTTT. Translation gives CASGSQPDYSSGNTIYF.

The genes are TRBV7-9 and TRBJ2-7, with D perhaps TRBD2 (5 bases). With 0 bases removed from V and 4 bases from J, the gap between germline ends came to 13 bases. The CDR3 runs 15 residues. The germline CDR1 and CDR2 sequences are SEHNR and FQNEAQ (reference sequence). DNA of the CDR3: TGTGCCAGCAGCTTAGCGGAGGAACTCCTATACGAGCAGTACTTC. Amino acid sequence: CASSLAEELLYEQYF.

The chain joins TRBV5-1 to TRBJ2-5, with 10 nucleotides matching TRBD2. Unmatched junction bases numbered 9, after V lost 4 bases and J lost 3 bases. There are 16 residues in the CDR3. Germline CDR1 is SGHRS and CDR2 is YFSETQ. The CDR3 DNA is TGCGCCAGCAGCCACTTTAGCGGGGGGCCGGAAGAGACCCAGTACTTC. Its translation is CASSHFSGGPEETQYF.

The V and J genes are TRBV7-3 and TRBJ1-1, with D maybe TRBD1 (5 bases). The CDR3 length is 14 residues. The V gene lost 5 bases and the J gene lost 4 bases, with 14 bases spanning the gap. Germline V gives CDR1 SGHTA, CDR2 FQGTGA. Here the CDR3 DNA reads TGTGCCAGCAGCCCCCACGGGGGGAGCACTGAAGCTTTCTTT. Protein: CASSPHGGSTEAFF.

The CDR3 protein is CASSYSFGGGEQPQHF. CDR3 in DNA: TGTGCCAGCAGTTACTCTTTCGGGGGGGGCGAACAGCCCCAGCATTTT. V gene TRBV6-5 combines with J gene TRBJ1-5; D possibly corresponds to TRBD1 (6 bases). The CDR3 has 16 amino acids. Germline V lookup: CDR1 MNHEY, CDR2 SVGAGI. Trimming took off 0 bases at V and 7 bases at J, with 16 bases between the two ends.

The gene calls are TRBV20-1 and TRBJ1-5; 8 nucleotides agree with TRBD1. Germline-derived CDR1 and CDR2 are DFQATT and SNEGSKA (reference sequence). CDR3 length equals 15 residues. V gave up 3 bases and J gave up 5 bases; unmatched junction bases: 9. CDR3 loop: CSASPGQGLYQPQHF. Here the CDR3 DNA reads TGCAGTGCTAGTCCTGGACAGGGCCTTTATCAGCCCCAGCATTTT.

The chain combines TRBV4-3 with TRBJ1-2; D not resolved. CDR1 and CDR2 from the germline V gene are LGHNA and YSLEER. The ends were cut back, 0 bases at V and 4 bases at J, with 12 bases in the middle. This CDR3 is 15 amino acids long. CDR3 in DNA: TGCGCCAGCAGCCAAGATTCTCGCCCGGGCTATGGCTACACCTTC. This translates into CASSQDSRPGYGYTF.

This chain connects TRBV5-5 to TRBJ2-3; 8 bases agree with TRBD2. The junction had 6 bases not matched to a gene; V was cut back by 1 base and J by 2 bases. The CDR3 has 16 amino acids. Looked up from germline, CDR1 is SGHKS and CDR2 is YYEKEE (reference sequence). The CDR3 DNA is TGTGCCAGCAGCTTGTGGAGCGGGGGAACCACAGATACGCAGTATTTT. It is translated as CASSLWSGGTTDTQYF.

The rearrangement links TRBV5-1 to TRBJ2-1, with D perhaps TRBD1 (6 bases). Trimming took 0 bases from V and 3 from J, leaving 10 bases between them. CDR3 length: 15 residues. Looked up from germline, CDR1 is SGHRS and CDR2 is YFSETQ. CDR3: CASSLVGQSYNEQFF. The DNA for the CDR3 is TGCGCCAGCAGCTTGGTAGGACAGAGCTACAATGAGCAGTTCTTC.

This CDR3 is CASSPKGLLLTDTQYF. The DNA of the CDR3 is TGTGCCAGCAGCCCTAAGGGACTACTTCTCACAGATACGCAGTATTTT. The chain is built from TRBV6-2 or TRBV6-3 and TRBJ2-3; 7 bases agree with TRBD2. V lost 6 bases and J lost 2; bases outside the gene matches: 11. This CDR3 has 16 amino acids. Germline lookup yields CDR1 MNHEY and CDR2 SVGEGT.

This clone was counted only a few times. CDR3 sequence: CASSYRVTREGTDTQYF. In DNA, the CDR3 is TGTGCCAGCAGCTACAGGGTCACCAGAGAGGGCACAGATACGCAGTATTTT. V and J are TRBV7-2 and TRBJ2-3; maybe TRBD1 (6 bases). The V end was cut by 4 bases, the J end by 1 base, with 18 bases between. The germline gives CDR1 SGHTA, CDR2 FQGNSA. The CDR3 runs to 17 residues.

This rearrangement joins TRBV9 to TRBJ1-3; D is ambiguous. Germline V gives CDR1 SGDLS, CDR2 YYNGEE. The CDR3 sequence is 16 residues long. V shed 4 bases and J shed 3 bases, with 17 bases lying between them. This chain's CDR3 is CASSPSYGRNGNTIYF. The CDR3 DNA reads TGTGCCAGCAGCCCTTCCTATGGGCGAAATGGAAACACCATATATTTT.

This chain joins TRBV5-6 and TRBJ1-2; 7 nucleotides line up with TRBD1. Germline values: CDR1 SGHDT, CDR2 YYEEEE. V lost 4 bases to trimming and J lost 8 bases; unmatched junction nucleotides: 8. The CDR3 is made up of 13 amino acids. CDR3 residues: CASSRDSAGGYTF. The DNA for the CDR3 is TGTGCCAGCAGCCGGGACAGTGCAGGGGGCTACACCTTC. The full variable domain, completed using reference TRBV5-6 and TRBJ1-2, is DAGVTQSPTHLIKTRGQQVTLRCSPKSGHDTVSWYQQALGQGPQFIFQYYEEEERQRGNFPDRFSGHQFPNYSSELNVNALLLGDSALYLCASSRDSAGGYTFGSGTRLTVV.

Comment on this clone: Within the sample, other DNA sequences also encode this same CDR3. This chain joins TRBV27 and TRBJ1-3, with D possibly matching TRBD1 (6 bases). The ends were cut back, 4 bases at V and 0 bases at J, with 7 bases in the middle. CDR1 is MNHEY, CDR2 SMNVEV, per germline (reference sequence). This CDR3 contains 14 residues. CDR3 loop: CASSSGASGNTIYF. CDR3 nucleotide sequence: TGTGCCAGCAGTTCAGGGGCCTCTGGAAACACCATATATTTT.

This clone was observed a single time. V is TRBV6-5 and J is TRBJ1-2; 7 bases are a match to TRBD1. Looked up from germline, CDR1 is MNHEY and CDR2 is SVGAGI. The CDR3 is made up of 14 amino acids. V shed 6 bases and J 0 bases; nucleotides not matched to a gene: 4. The CDR3 reads CASRQTGTNYGYTF. The CDR3 coding sequence is TGTGCCAGCAGGCAGACAGGGACTAACTATGGCTACACCTTC.

The chain uses TRBV5-1 and TRBJ2-7, with D maybe TRBD1 (5 bases). The germline V gene encodes CDR1 SGHRS and CDR2 YFSETQ. V was trimmed by 0 bases and J by 1 base, leaving 8 bases between them. The CDR3 contains 14 residues. The CDR3 DNA sequence: TGCGCCAGCAGCTTGGGACAGATTTCCTACGAGCAGTACTTC. Translation gives CASSLGQISYEQYF.